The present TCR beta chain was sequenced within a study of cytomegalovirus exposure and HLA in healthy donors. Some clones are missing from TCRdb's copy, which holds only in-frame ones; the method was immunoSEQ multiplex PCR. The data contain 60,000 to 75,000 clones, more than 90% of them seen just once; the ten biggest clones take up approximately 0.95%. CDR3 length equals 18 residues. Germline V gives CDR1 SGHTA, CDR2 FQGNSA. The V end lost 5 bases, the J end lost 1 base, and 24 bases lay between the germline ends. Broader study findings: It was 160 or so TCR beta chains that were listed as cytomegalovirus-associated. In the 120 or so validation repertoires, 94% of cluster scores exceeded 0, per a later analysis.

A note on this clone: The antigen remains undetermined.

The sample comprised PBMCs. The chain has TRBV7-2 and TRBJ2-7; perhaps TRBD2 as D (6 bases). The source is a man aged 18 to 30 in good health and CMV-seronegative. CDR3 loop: CASSQREGWREDSYEQYF. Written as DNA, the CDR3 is TGTGCCAGCAGCCAAAGAGAGGGTTGGCGGGAAGATTCCTACGAGCAGTACTTC.